This TCR beta chain was observed in a study of T cell responses to AZD1222 COVID-19 vaccine. Note on this clone: Its antigen is still unknown.

Using immunoSEQ multiplex PCR, the repertoire was profiled, and TCRdb retains in-frame clones only, with some absent. The sample holds about 140,000 clones; roughly 90% are singletons and the top ten take 4% to 5.5%. General study points: Samples come after the peak T cell response, not at day 14.

The V segment lost 3 bases and the J segment 1 base; nucleotides outside the gene matches: 4. The CDR3 spans 17 residues. Germline V gives CDR1 KGHDR, CDR2 SFDVKD. Here the sequenced sample was peripheral blood, taken on day 0 of AZD1222 vaccination. V is TRBV24-1 and J is TRBJ2-3; 12 bases are a match to TRBD2. The receptor was derived from an adult in good health. DNA of the CDR3: TGTGCCACCAGTGATATACTAGCGGGAGGTGGCACAGATACGCAGTATTTT. Its protein product is CATSDILAGGGTDTQYF.